This T cell receptor (beta chain) was found in a study of cytomegalovirus exposure and HLA in healthy donors. Study-wide context: There were some 81 million unique TCRs (from HLA-typed donors) in an early data release. General observations from the study: In a later analysis, a missense DCLRE1C variant was linked to TCR beta V- and J-gene trimming. Analysis was performed later, and it showed HLA-associated TCR beta chains to be more clonally expanded than equally common others. In a later analysis, common viral pathogens appeared linked to several of the most significant clusters.

The PCR used 60 Vbeta and 13 Jbeta primers. Some clones are missing from TCRdb's copy, which holds only in-frame ones; the method was immunoSEQ multiplex PCR. The profile shows 110,000 or so clones, about 83% of them singletons. Germline-derived CDR1 and CDR2 are ENHRY and SYGVKD. The CDR3 has 15 amino acids. V was clipped by 3 bases and J by 5 bases; unmatched bases: 6. In regard to this clone: Its specificity is unknown.

The rearrangement joins TRBV10-3 to TRBJ2-5; 10 nucleotides line up with TRBD1. Sequencing was carried out using PBMCs. The sequence was collected from a man younger than 35 in good health and CMV-seronegative. The CDR3 nucleotides read TGTGCCATCAGTGACCCGACAGGGGGCCGGGAGACCCAGTACTTC. Translated, it gives CAISDPTGGRETQYF.